This T cell receptor (beta chain) originates from a study of T cell responses to AZD1222 COVID-19 vaccine. Study outcomes and limitations: Clonal diversity was possibly underestimated; the donors were predominantly white British and more often female. Regions 160-218 and 743-854 dominated among vaccine-associated CD4 TCRs spanning spike.

CDR3 size: 15 residues. CDR1 is SGHNT, CDR2 YYREEE, per germline (reference sequence). With V trimmed by 4 bases and J by 6 bases, 7 bases remained unmatched. Only a few counts were recorded for this clone. Antigen unknown. Using immunoSEQ multiplex PCR, the repertoire was profiled, and TCRdb retains in-frame clones only, with some absent. The sample holds 120,000 to 150,000 clones, approximately 91% seen once. This clonotype was obtained from an adult who received the AZD1222 COVID-19 vaccine. The sequencing here drew on peripheral blood, taken 28 days after the second AZD1222 dose. The V and J genes are TRBV5-4 and TRBJ2-2, with TRBD1 matching 9 bases. CDR3 sequence reads: CASSTGTGLSGELFF. As DNA, the CDR3 is TGTGCCAGCAGCACCGGGACAGGGCTGTCCGGGGAGCTGTTTTTT.